This entry concerns a single TCR beta chain. Germline-derived CDR1 and CDR2 are SGHTA and FQGNSA. V lost 5 bases and J lost 1, with 14 bases in between. This CDR3 spans 15 amino acids. This sample was taken from a study of blood T cell repertoires in COVID-19. About the study: Donors in the United States, Italy and Spain gave samples during acute or convalescent COVID-19. PBMCs, B-cell-depleted T cells, or T cells were the source of the cDNA or gDNA that made up the material.

Original handling: The authors estimated nucleated cell counts from reference gene primer amplification. TCRdb's copy holds only in-frame clones and misses some; the assay was immunoSEQ multiplex PCR. V, J and clone size derive from that table, while D and trimming were established from the DNA sequence. The sample includes around 260,000 clones, more than 80% seen only once; the top ten take about 3%. This sequence was found in a woman aged 30 to 39 with active or convalescent COVID-19. The sequenced sample was peripheral blood. The chain couples TRBV7-2 to TRBJ1-2, with D possibly being TRBD1 (5 bases). CDR3: CASSALGGFNYGYTF. CDR3 DNA sequence: TGTGCCAGCAGCGCATTGGGGGGATTTAACTATGGCTACACCTTC.